This T cell receptor beta chain was identified in a study of identical twins. Study-level results: A lower insertion count was a feature of abundant cord blood beta clonotypes, with no such feature in memory repertoires. Excess sharing between twins was weaker in beta out-of-frame sequences.

The CDR3 sequence is 15 residues long. Germline V gene sequence: CDR1 SGHDT, CDR2 YYEEEE. J gave up 4 bases and V 0 bases, and 6 bases lay outside the gene matches. In every case, the donor was a healthy Caucasian. Of note for this clonotype: Its antigen is undetermined.

Template switching supplied a universal primer site; unique molecular identifiers were carried on the cDNA. TCRdb reanalysed the 5' RACE reads using MiXCR and keeps one entry per CDR3 protein. Counted here are some 1,600,000 distinct CDR3 sequences, less than 35% occurring once; the ten biggest clones make up approximately 0.25%. The TCR originated in a newborn girl in good health. Sequences were obtained from cord blood. This chain connects TRBV5-6 to TRBJ2-5; 7 nucleotides line up with TRBD1. CDR3 amino acids: CASSLVGQELETQYF. The CDR3 DNA is TGTGCCAGCAGCTTGGTCGGACAGGAGCTAGAGACCCAGTACTTC.